This paragraph covers one TCR beta chain sequence. Its antigen remains unidentified. The data belong to a study of cytomegalovirus exposure and HLA in healthy donors. Whole-study results and caveats: A later analysis showed TCR association rates differing by HLA locus, peaking at DRB1 and lowest at HLA-C.

PCR amplification relied on 60 Vbeta primers (plus 13 Jbeta primers). The protocol was immunoSEQ multiplex PCR, while the TCRdb copy is restricted to in-frame clones and leaves out a portion. The sample lists under 200,000 clones; over 70% were seen once. The ends were cut back, 3 bases at V and 0 bases at J, with 12 bases in the middle. This CDR3 spans 15 amino acids. Per the germline V gene, CDR1 is KGHSH and CDR2 is LQKENI. The source is a male donor in good health and CMV-seropositive. Sequencing was performed on PBMCs. The V gene is TRBV18, the J gene TRBJ2-7; D gene ambiguous. CDR3 nucleotide sequence: TGTGCCAGCTCACCTTCTACCGGTCTCTCCTACGAGCAGTACTTC. Translated, it gives CASSPSTGLSYEQYF.